The sequence of this TCR beta chain was determined in a study of shared clonotypes between healthy human individuals. Sequencing was performed with immunoSEQ multiplex PCR; in TCRdb, only in-frame clones are kept and a portion is missing. The sample shows about 2 million clones, 90% to 95% of them seen only once. Sequenced material: naive CD4+ T cells sorted from blood. Subset specified: CD45RA+ positively selected. This sequence was found in a man aged 18 to 29 in good health.

CDR3 residues: CASSLSSGETQYF. CDR3 coding DNA: TGTGCCAGCAGCTTGAGCAGTGGAGAGACCCAGTACTTC. The rearrangement links TRBV5-6 to TRBJ2-5; D uncertain. CDR3 length: 13 amino acids. Between the trimmed V and J ends, which lost 1 base and 4 bases, there was a span of 8 bases. Per the germline V gene, CDR1 is SGHDT and CDR2 is YYEEEE.